This T cell receptor beta chain was captured in a study of T cell changes during pregnancy in multiple sclerosis (dated by TCRdb to the late 2010s). Concerning the study at large: In women with multiple sclerosis, the researchers looked at how the T cell repertoire shifted as pregnancy progressed.

With respect to this clone: The antigen this receptor binds is unknown. Base qualities are not at hand, and no much larger clone is one base apart.

Library creation used the immunoSEQ multiplex PCR assay. TCRdb carries this immuneACCESS record with in-frame sequences only. Its versions omit some clonotypes, under half of them owing to an unresolved V gene in the studies checked, with the rest unexplained. This sample gives 38,000 or so clones in total; around 90% of them show up just once. Jointly, the top ten make up around 0.52% of the sample. The clonotype was recovered from a female donor with multiple sclerosis, enrolled in a pregnancy study. The sequences come from CD4+ T cells from peripheral blood mononuclear cells, collected in the second trimester of pregnancy.

The nucleotide sequence reads TGTGCCAGCAGTACCGGGGGCGGGAGATTCAAGCAGTTCTTC. The translation is CASSTGGGRFKQFF. Rearrangement joined TRBV28 to TRBJ2-1, with a weak D call of TRBD2 (7 bases match). CDR3 length: 14 amino acids, cysteine to phenylalanine. The retained sequence is limited to the CDR3, 42 bases, with the frame set at the first base. The junction shows trimming of 5 bases on V and 11 bases on J, plus 19 bases between the germline ends. CDR1 is given as MDHEN and CDR2 as SYDVKM, both from the germline V gene.